These 5 T cell receptor beta chains came from one sample sequenced in a study of metastatic and nonmetastatic thyroid tumors. TCRdb reprocessed the PCR reads via MiXCR. In the table there are about 48,000 clones, around 21% of which are singletons. Ahead of thyroid surgery, no patient had received treatment of any kind. Sequencing used blood. These receptors came from a male donor with papillary thyroid cancer or a benign thyroid nodule (not recorded which). Some clones in this sample may be carry-over from other donors' samples.

At least ten counts were recorded for this clone. The chain employs TRBV12-3 or TRBV12-4 and TRBJ2-6; no firm D call. CDR3 length: 15 amino acids. Trimming shortened V by 3 bases and J by 0 bases, and 6 bases separated the two germline ends. CDR3 coding DNA: TGTGCCAGCAGTTTGGCCCTCTCTGGGGCCAACGTCCTGACTTTC. This codes for CASSLALSGANVLTF.

The sample holds many counts of this clone. This chain joins TRBV5-4 and TRBJ2-1; unclear D gene. The CDR3 totals 13 residues. Trimming cost V 3 bases and J 4 bases, with 8 bases left between them. CDR1 SGHNT and CDR2 YYREEE come from the germline V gene (reference sequence). CDR3 residues: CASSSADYNEQFF. In DNA, the CDR3 is TGTGCCAGCAGCTCGGCGGATTACAATGAGCAGTTCTTC.

This sequence joins TRBV5-1 and TRBJ1-2, with D possibly matching TRBD1 (5 bases). The CDR3 has 14 amino acids. CDR1 and CDR2 from the germline V gene are SGHRS and YFSETQ. Trimming left V 0 bases short and J 7 bases short, with 13 bases between. The CDR3 DNA reads as TGCGCCAGCAGCTTGGGGGGGACCGCCAGTGGCTACACCTTC. Amino acid sequence: CASSLGGTASGYTF.

The table lists this clone with many counts. The chain uses TRBV4-2 and TRBJ1-4; D is unclear. With 2 bases removed from V and 0 bases from J, the gap between germline ends came to 10 bases. Looked up from germline, CDR1 is LGHNA and CDR2 is YNFKEQ. CDR3 length: 16 amino acids. The CDR3 protein is CASSQRSTATNEKLFF. CDR3 bases: TGTGCCAGCAGCCAACGGTCTACAGCAACTAATGAAAAACTGTTTTTT.

V usage is TRBV29-1 and J usage is TRBJ2-7; 7 nucleotides match TRBD1. There are 14 residues in the CDR3. Trimming removed 7 bases from V and 0 bases from J; junction bases left unmatched: 9. Germline CDR1 SQVTM, CDR2 ANQGSEA. The CDR3 DNA sequence: TGCAGCGCATCGCAGGGGGTAAGCTCCTACGAGCAGTACTTC. Protein product: CSASQGVSSYEQYF.